Listed below are T cell receptor beta chains from one sample, sequenced in a study of beta chain features in type 1 diabetes. This table comes from immunoSEQ multiplex PCR, and its TCRdb copy is limited to in-frame clones, with some not included. There are under 200,000 clones in the sample; 10% occur only once, and more than 0.45% lies in the top ten. The material sequenced was central memory CD4+ T cells from blood. Receptors were obtained from a man aged 25 to 40 with type 1 diabetes. The CDR3 runs from the conserved cysteine through the conserved F or W. A D gene is named only where the DNA matches it firmly. Only some rows state a clone size, as once, few, many or a class for expanded clones.

v_call,d_call,j_call,clone_size,cdr3_nt,cdr3_aa
TRBV20-1,-,TRBJ1-2,few,TGCAGTGCTAGTAGGCGGGTTGGCTACACCTTC,CSASRRVGYTF
TRBV7-2,-,TRBJ2-7,few,TGTGCCAGCAGTCTAGCGCCCAGTAGCGAGCAGTACTTC,CASSLAPSSEQYF
TRBV9,TRBD2,TRBJ2-5,few,TGTGCCAGCAGCGTAGGGGGTGTAGCGGGATCCCAAGAGACCCAGTACTTC,CASSVGGVAGSQETQYF
TRBV28,TRBD1,TRBJ1-5,-,TGTGCCAGCAGGAGGACAGGGGGGAATCAGCCCCAGCATTTT,CASRRTGGNQPQHF
TRBV7-2,-,TRBJ2-5,-,TGTGCCAGCAGGCACCCGGGGTACCAAGAGACCCAGTACTTC,CASRHPGYQETQYF
TRBV28,-,TRBJ1-1,-,TGTGCCAGCAGCCCCCCTGCGGTTATGAACACTGAAGCTTTCTTT,CASSPPAVMNTEAFF
TRBV5-6,-,TRBJ2-7,few,TGTGCCAGCAGCTTGGTTGGAGTTCTGCGCGAGCAGTACTTC,CASSLVGVLREQYF
TRBV28,-,TRBJ1-5,few,TGTGCCAGCCCTGGCCAGCCCCAGCATTTT,CASPGQPQHF
TRBV11-2,-,TRBJ1-2,few,TGTGCCAGCAGCACCGTAGATGGGACAACTCCATCTTTC,CASSTVDGTTPSF
TRBV7-9,-,TRBJ2-7,few,TGTGCCAGCAGCTTAGCCAAGGGGGTATCCTACGAGCAGTACTTC,CASSLAKGVSYEQYF
TRBV28,TRBD2,TRBJ2-2,-,TGTGCCAGCTACGGGAGGGCCACCGGGGAGCTGTTTTTT,CASYGRATGELFF
TRBV30,-,TRBJ2-5,few,TGTGCCTGGAGCACGATGGTCGGAGAGACCCAGTACTTC,CAWSTMVGETQYF
TRBV7-6,-,TRBJ2-1,few,TGTGCCAGCAGGAGAGCGGATAACAATGAGCAGTTCTTC,CASRRADNNEQFF
TRBV9,TRBD2,TRBJ2-3,few,TGTGCCAGCAGCTCGACTAGCGGGAGTATTACAGATACGCAGTATTTT,CASSSTSGSITDTQYF
TRBV25-1,-,TRBJ1-1,-,TGTGCCAGCAGTCAGGACTGGGAGACTGAAGCTTTCTTT,CASSQDWETEAFF
TRBV2,-,TRBJ2-5,few,TGTGCCAGCAGAAATTATGAGAACCAGTACTTC,CASRNYENQYF
TRBV28,TRBD1,TRBJ2-7,few,TGTGCCAGCAGCTCGGGACAGGGGGCCTCCTACGAGCAGTACTTC,CASSSGQGASYEQYF
TRBV11-2,-,TRBJ2-5,-,TGTGCCAGCAGCTTAGCAGGGAAGACCCAGTACTTC,CASSLAGKTQYF
TRBV2,-,TRBJ2-1,-,TGTGCCAGCACCAAGAGATTAAGCTACAATGAGCAGTTCTTC,CASTKRLSYNEQFF
TRBV18,-,TRBJ2-7,few,TGTGCCAGCTCAGCAGGGGTGAACTACGAGCAGTACTTC,CASSAGVNYEQYF
TRBV19,-,TRBJ2-1,-,TGTGCCAGTATGAACTATGGCAATGAGCAGTTCTTC,CASMNYGNEQFF
TRBV4-1,-,TRBJ1-1,few,TGCGCCAGCAGCCAAGTCCCCAGGGGAAACACTGAAGCTTTCTTT,CASSQVPRGNTEAFF
TRBV5-1,TRBD2,TRBJ2-1,few,TGCGCCAGCAGCTTTACGGGAGGATCCTACAATGAGCAGTTCTTC,CASSFTGGSYNEQFF
TRBV14,-,TRBJ1-1,-,TGTGCCAGCAGCCAAGAGGCCTCCTTTGGAGCTTTCTTT,CASSQEASFGAFF
TRBV4-2,TRBD1,TRBJ1-2,few,TGTGCCAGCAGCCAAGATCGGGGGACAGGGTTTGTCTCTGGCTACACCTTC,CASSQDRGTGFVSGYTF
TRBV7-7,-,TRBJ2-5,few,TGTGCCAGCAGCTTAGACGGCACGTCGGGGGAGACCCAGTACTTC,CASSLDGTSGETQYF
TRBV7-2,-,TRBJ2-7,-,TGTGCCAGCAGCTTAACTAGCCTCCACGAGCAGTACTTC,CASSLTSLHEQYF
TRBV4-2,TRBD2,TRBJ2-5,-,TGTGCCAGCAGCCAGCACCCTAGCGGCCAAGAGACCCAGTACTTC,CASSQHPSGQETQYF
TRBV13,-,TRBJ2-5,-,TGTGCCAGCAGCTTTACCGGGCAAGAGACCCAGTACTTC,CASSFTGQETQYF
TRBV18,TRBD2,TRBJ2-7,-,TGTGCCAGCTCACCAGGACTAGCGGGGAGCTCCTACGAGCAGTACTTC,CASSPGLAGSSYEQYF
TRBV7-2,-,TRBJ2-5,-,TGTGCCAGCAGCTTAGAACAGGGGACTTGGGAGACCCAGTACTTC,CASSLEQGTWETQYF
TRBV20-1,-,TRBJ2-1,-,TGCAGTCTATGGAGGGCCCATGAGCAGTTCTTC,CSLWRAHEQFF
TRBV18,-,TRBJ2-3,few,TGTGCCAGCTCACGGGGCGGAACCACAGATACGCAGTATTTT,CASSRGGTTDTQYF
TRBV28,-,TRBJ1-1,-,TGTGCCAGCCTATCCCCCCAGGCGGGCTCGAACACTGAAGCTTTCTTT,CASLSPQAGSNTEAFF
TRBV30,-,TRBJ1-2,-,TGTGCCTGGAGTGTGATTGGGGGAGGCGACACCTTC,CAWSVIGGGDTF
TRBV15,TRBD2,TRBJ2-5,few,TGTGCCACCAGCGTTCTCGGGGGGACTTTCCAAGAGACCCAGTACTTC,CATSVLGGTFQETQYF
TRBV5-6,-,TRBJ1-2,few,TGTGCCAGCAGCTTGGGTAGAGGGACTAACTATGGCTACACCTTC,CASSLGRGTNYGYTF
TRBV25-1,TRBD2,TRBJ2-1,few,TGTGCCAGCAGTGAATTTGAAGGACTAGCCGGCAATGAGCAGTTCTTC,CASSEFEGLAGNEQFF
TRBV5-1,-,TRBJ2-3,few,TGCGCCAGCAGCTTGAGCGGAGCCCTCACAGATACGCAGTATTTT,CASSLSGALTDTQYF
TRBV7-2,TRBD2,TRBJ2-3,-,TGTGCCAGCACCCCGGGACTAGGGGGCACAGATACGCAGTATTTT,CASTPGLGGTDTQYF
TRBV27,TRBD1,TRBJ1-5,few,TGTGCCAGCAGTTCGGGACAGGTCAATCAGCCCCAGCATTTT,CASSSGQVNQPQHF
TRBV30,-,TRBJ2-2,-,TGTGCCTGGAGTGTTAAGGGGACCGGGGAGCTGTTTTTT,CAWSVKGTGELFF
TRBV7-9,TRBD1,TRBJ2-1,-,TGTGCCAGCAGCTTGGGGCCGGGACAGAAATACAATGAGCAGTTCTTC,CASSLGPGQKYNEQFF
TRBV29-1,-,TRBJ1-2,few,TGCAGCGTTGGAGGAGACGTGGATGGCTACACCTTC,CSVGGDVDGYTF
TRBV28,TRBD2,TRBJ2-7,-,TGTGCCAGCAGTTCCGGCGGGAGCGAGCAGTACTTC,CASSSGGSEQYF
TRBV18,-,TRBJ1-5,-,TGTGCCAGCTCACCAGGGCAAAATCAGCCCCAGCATTTT,CASSPGQNQPQHF
TRBV19,TRBD2,TRBJ2-1,few,TGTGCCAGTAGTAAGTGGGGGGGAAATACGAATGAGCAGTTCTTC,CASSKWGGNTNEQFF
TRBV28,-,TRBJ2-5,-,TGTGCCAGCAGTTCCTGGCCCGTTCAAGAGACCCAGTACTTC,CASSSWPVQETQYF
TRBV4-3,TRBD2,TRBJ2-7,-,TGCGCCAGCAGCCAACTGGCGGGGGACTCCTACGAGCAGTACTTC,CASSQLAGDSYEQYF
TRBV5-4,-,TRBJ1-2,-,TGTGCCAGCACCTTGGGCGGGGGGGTGCTCTATGGCTACACCTTC,CASTLGGGVLYGYTF
TRBV5-1,TRBD1,TRBJ2-7,-,TGCGCCAGCAATTACGGGGACAGGGGCGGCGAGCAGTACTTC,CASNYGDRGGEQYF
TRBV19,TRBD1,TRBJ1-1,-,TGTGCCAGTAGTGAGGGGGCGTACACTGAAGCTTTCTTT,CASSEGAYTEAFF
TRBV9,TRBD1,TRBJ1-2,-,TGTGCCAGCAGCGTCCGGGACAGGGAGACATATGGCTACACCTTC,CASSVRDRETYGYTF